These 7 T cell receptor beta chains originate from one sample sequenced in a study of blood T cell repertoires in COVID-19. Assay: immunoSEQ multiplex PCR; the TCRdb copy retains only in-frame clones and omits some. The repertoire includes 250,000 to 400,000 clones, 85% of them detected once, and 1.9% sits in the top ten. The sample was PBMCs or T cells enriched from blood (not recorded which). Every receptor here comes from a woman in her twenties or thirties who had been exposed to COVID-19.

This clone has just one count. This chain links TRBV28 with TRBJ2-3; 7 positions match TRBD2. Germline CDR1 reads MDHEN; CDR2 reads SYDVKM. V was pared by 5 bases and J by 4 bases, with 9 bases of the junction left unmatched. The CDR3 is 15 amino acids. The CDR3 is CASSEAGTSPDTQYF. CDR3 bases: TGTGCCAGCAGTGAAGCGGGGACGTCCCCAGATACGCAGTATTTT.

This sequence joins TRBV14 and TRBJ2-7; D not resolved. V was shortened by 1 base and J by 7 bases, with 14 bases between the two germline ends. The CDR3 totals 14 residues. CDR1 is SGHDN, CDR2 FVKESK, per germline. This chain's CDR3 is CASSQGDLGREQYF. CDR3 in DNA: TGTGCCAGCAGCCAAGGTGACCTAGGCCGGGAGCAGTACTTC.

The table lists this clone with many counts. This sequence joins TRBV2 and TRBJ2-7; 8 bases fit TRBD2. This CDR3 is built from 14 residues. V lost 10 bases, J lost 3 bases, and 11 bases stayed unmatched. Per the germline V gene, CDR1 is SNHLY and CDR2 is FYNNEI. The CDR3 coding sequence is TGTGCCACTTCCCCGGGACTAGTGGTCTACGAGCAGTACTTC. Protein: CATSPGLVVYEQYF. Variable domain in full (rest from reference TRBV2 and TRBJ2-7): EPEVTQTPSHQVTQMGQEVILRCVPISNHLYFYWYRQILGQKVEFLVSFYNNEISEKSEIFDDQFSVERPDGSNFTLKIRSTKLEDSAMYFCATSPGLVVYEQYFGPGTRLTVT.

This clone showed up just once. This rearrangement joins TRBV30 to TRBJ2-7; the D gene is possibly TRBD2 (5 bases). The CDR3 contains 14 residues. V lost 0 bases and J 2 bases, leaving 11 bases between the germline ends. CDR1 and CDR2 from the germline V gene are GTSNPN and SVGIG (reference sequence). The CDR3 loop is CAWSVQAAPYEQYF. Written as DNA, the CDR3 is TGTGCCTGGAGTGTACAAGCGGCCCCCTACGAGCAGTACTTC.

The J gene is TRBJ1-5, the V gene TRBV2, with D uncertain. The V gene's germline CDR1 is SNHLY and CDR2 FYNNEI. Trimming removed 8 bases at V and 1 base at J, with 12 bases between. CDR3 length equals 14 residues. The CDR3 DNA reads as TGTGCCAGCCGCCTTGGGCCCAGCAATCAGCCCCAGCATTTT. As protein: CASRLGPSNQPQHF.

The V call is TRBV3-1 (or the pseudogene TRBV3-2), the J call TRBJ2-1; the D is unclear. With 0 bases removed from V and 0 bases from J, the gap between germline ends came to 6 bases. This CDR3 spans 15 amino acids. Germline loops: CDR1 LGHDT, CDR2 YNNKEL (reference sequence). CDR3 sequence: CASSQDFSSYNEQFF. Here the CDR3 DNA reads TGTGCCAGCAGCCAAGATTTTAGCTCCTACAATGAGCAGTTCTTC.

This clone was seen once. The V call is TRBV4-3, the J call TRBJ1-6; D remains unclear. CDR1 LGHNA and CDR2 YSLEER come from the germline V gene. V was pared by 0 bases and J by 10 bases, with 13 bases between. The CDR3 has 15 residues. The CDR3 DNA is TGCGCCAGCAGCCAAGATCTGAGGGTTAAGTCACCCCTCCACTTT. Its protein is CASSQDLRVKSPLHF.